The 19 T cell receptor beta chains below come from one sample, sequenced in a study of CD8 T cells in ankylosing spondylitis. TCRdb called the 5' RACE reads again in MiXCR, with one record for every CDR3 protein. The sample holds roughly 250,000 distinct CDR3 sequences, approximately 9% seen once. What was sequenced was blood, either unsorted or a sorted T cell fraction (not recorded which). Receptors were obtained from a male donor with ankylosing spondylitis or in good health (not recorded which).

Many counts were recorded for this clonotype. The rearrangement joins TRBV7-8 to TRBJ2-1; the match to TRBD2 covers 8 bases. This CDR3 is 16 amino acids long. CDR1 and CDR2 (germline): SGHVS, FQNEAQ. V gave up 6 bases and J gave up 0 bases; unmatched junction bases: 7. For the CDR3, the DNA is TGTGCCAGCAGATTTAGCGGGGCCAGCTCCTACAATGAGCAGTTCTTC. Protein: CASRFSGASSYNEQFF.

This clonotype came up many times. The chain carries TRBV5-1 and TRBJ1-1; possible D gene TRBD1, 5 bases. Trimming cost V 3 bases and J 5 bases, with 11 bases left between them. CDR3 size: 13 residues. The germline CDR1 and CDR2 sequences are SGHRS and YFSETQ. The DNA of the CDR3 is TGCGCCAGCAGCTGGACTACAGGAACTGAAGCTTTCTTT. This encodes CASSWTTGTEAFF.

This clonotype was seen many times. The chain carries TRBV7-2 and TRBJ1-1; perhaps TRBD1 as D (5 bases). Deletions cut 2 bases from V and 12 bases from J, with 10 bases between. The CDR3 has 11 amino acids. Germline CDR1 and CDR2: SGHTA and FQGNSA. The CDR3 sequence: CASSLMGVPFF. The CDR3 nucleotides read TGTGCCAGCAGCTTAATGGGGGTTCCTTTCTTT.

The V and J genes are TRBV20-1 and TRBJ2-3; tentatively, D is TRBD1 (6 bases). V lost 3 bases to trimming and J lost 6 bases, with 19 bases between them. The CDR3 contains 15 residues. The germline V gene encodes CDR1 DFQATT and CDR2 SNEGSKA (reference sequence). The CDR3, as DNA: TGCAGTGCTAGGGGGAAGCAGGGGCTGTCGGATACGCAGTATTTT. Its translation: CSARGKQGLSDTQYF.

This clonotype was seen ten or more times. The chain links TRBV27 to TRBJ2-7, with 7 positions matching TRBD1. The junction had 2 bases not matched to a gene; V was cut back by 0 bases and J by 3 bases. The germline CDR1 and CDR2 sequences are MNHEY and SMNVEV (reference sequence). This CDR3 has 14 amino acids. CDR3 DNA: TGTGCCAGCAGTTTATCCAGGGGGATCTACGAGCAGTACTTC. It yields the protein CASSLSRGIYEQYF.

This clonotype was found many times. This chain uses TRBV7-8 with TRBJ2-3; TRBD2 agrees at 9 bases. Germline CDR1 reads SGHVS; CDR2 reads FQNEAQ. With 3 bases clipped from V and 0 bases from J, the junction kept 4 bases outside the gene matches. The CDR3 contains 16 residues. This chain's CDR3 is CASSLLTSGSTDTQYF. CDR3 nucleotides: TGTGCCAGCAGCTTGTTGACTAGCGGTAGCACAGATACGCAGTATTTT. Full variable domain (rest looked up from reference TRBV7-8 and TRBJ2-3): GAGVSQSPRYKVAKRGQDVALRCDPISGHVSLFWYQQALGQGPEFLTYFQNEAQLDKSGLPSDRFFAERPEGSVSTLKIQRTQQEDSAVYLCASSLLTSGSTDTQYFGPGTRLTVL.

The gene calls are TRBV27 and TRBJ1-1; D perhaps matches TRBD1 (5 bases). CDR1 is MNHEY and CDR2 is SMNVEV in the germline V gene (reference sequence). V lost 4 bases and J lost 3, with 15 bases in between. CDR3 length: 15 residues. The CDR3 DNA reads as TGTGCCAGCAGTTCCCCCGGGACGGCCTACACTGAAGCTTTCTTT. This codes for CASSSPGTAYTEAFF.

The chain combines TRBV30 with TRBJ2-7, with 7 bases fitting TRBD1. Germline loops: CDR1 GTSNPN, CDR2 SVGIG (reference sequence). Trimming removed 3 bases from V and 4 bases from J; junction bases left unmatched: 6. This CDR3 region has 13 residues. CDR3 protein: CAWSGTGEYEQYF. CDR3 sequence (DNA): TGTGCCTGGAGCGGCACAGGGGAATACGAGCAGTACTTC.

The chain combines TRBV20-1 with TRBJ2-5; D gene unclear. V was cut by 0 bases and J by 5 bases, with 16 bases left in between. The CDR3 has 15 amino acids. The germline V gene has CDR1 DFQATT and CDR2 SNEGSKA (reference sequence). CDR3 region: CSARDFTVPRETQYF. For the CDR3, the DNA is TGCAGTGCTAGAGATTTTACAGTCCCCCGGGAGACCCAGTACTTC.

This clonotype was observed many times. The chain is built from TRBV29-1 and TRBJ2-3; D could derive from TRBD1 or TRBD2 (5 bases each). There are 16 residues in the CDR3. Trimming stripped 3 bases from V and 2 bases from J, with 18 bases between. Germline V gene lookup returns CDR1 SQVTM and CDR2 ANQGSEA. This chain's CDR3 is CSVEGWAAGATDTQYF. For the CDR3, the DNA is TGCAGCGTTGAGGGTTGGGCGGCCGGGGCCACAGATACGCAGTATTTT.

This clonotype was picked up many times. The gene calls are TRBV18 and TRBJ1-2, with a tentative D call TRBD1 (5 bases). Germline loops: CDR1 KGHSH, CDR2 LQKENI. The CDR3 runs 16 residues. Trimming stripped 0 bases from V and 0 bases from J, with 11 bases between. CDR3 DNA: TGTGCCAGCTCACCACCGGGGCACCAGACTAACTATGGCTACACCTTC. Translated, it gives CASSPPGHQTNYGYTF.

This clonotype was seen repeatedly, ten times or more. The chain carries TRBV7-6 and TRBJ2-7; the D is unclear. Germline lookup yields CDR1 SGHVS and CDR2 FNYEAQ. The CDR3 runs to 15 residues. The ends were cut back, 0 bases at V and 4 bases at J, with 13 bases in the middle. CDR3 in DNA: TGTGCCAGCAGCTTAGCGAACGGCTTCTCTTACGAGCAGTACTTC. It is translated as CASSLANGFSYEQYF.

This clonotype was recorded many times. This rearrangement joins TRBV29-1 to TRBJ2-7; perhaps TRBD2 as D (5 bases). The germline V gene has CDR1 SQVTM and CDR2 ANQGSEA. This CDR3 is 13 amino acids long. The ends were cut back, 6 bases at V and 6 bases at J, with 18 bases in the middle. The CDR3 spells CSVLGGRTPEQYF. In DNA, the CDR3 is TGCAGCGTCCTAGGAGGCAGGACCCCCGAGCAGTACTTC.

This clonotype was counted at least ten times. The chain couples TRBV3-1 to TRBJ2-5; D is perhaps TRBD1 or TRBD2 (5 bases each). This CDR3 is built from 15 residues. The germline V gene encodes CDR1 LGHDT and CDR2 YNNKEL (reference sequence). V was cut by 0 bases and J by 0 bases, with 8 bases left in between. CDR3 DNA: TGTGCCAGCAGCCAAGAGGGACGGTACCAAGAGACCCAGTACTTC. Its protein is CASSQEGRYQETQYF.

Many counts were recorded for this clonotype. The chain uses TRBV29-1 and TRBJ1-3, with TRBD1 identical over 7 bases. V was pared by 3 bases and J by 1 base, with 3 bases of the junction left unmatched. The CDR3 consists of 14 residues. CDR1 is SQVTM and CDR2 is ANQGSEA in the germline V gene. The CDR3 is CSVDPTGSGNTIYF. Written as DNA, the CDR3 is TGCAGCGTTGACCCGACAGGGTCTGGAAACACCATATATTTT. Looking up the rest from reference TRBV29-1 and TRBJ1-3 gives the full variable domain: SAVISQKPSRDICQRGTSLTIQCQVDSQVTMMFWYRQQPGQSLTLIATANQGSEATYESGFVIDKFPISRPNLTFSTLTVSNMSPEDSSIYLCSVDPTGSGNTIYFGEGSWLTVV.

This clonotype was seen repeatedly, ten times or more. The CDR3 is CASSPDRDSVGYTF. The DNA of the CDR3 is TGTGCCAGCAGCCCAGACAGGGATTCGGTTGGCTACACCTTC. This rearrangement joins TRBV7-9 to TRBJ1-2; TRBD1 agrees at 7 bases. CDR3 length equals 14 residues. CDR1 and CDR2 (germline): SEHNR, FQNEAQ (reference sequence). J was trimmed by 7 bases and V by 5 bases; bases with no gene match: 10.

A remark on this clonotype: At one of its ends the junction is not consistent with the germline gene, which may arise from a read error. The chain has TRBV7-3 and TRBJ2-3, with a tentative D call TRBD2 (6 bases). Per germline, CDR1 SGHTA and CDR2 FQGTGA. The CDR3 spans 14 residues. DNA for the CDR3: TGTCCCAGCAGCCCAGGAGGGGAGGTGGATACGCAGTATTTT. Protein: CPSSPGGEVDTQYF.

This clonotype was seen ten or more times. This chain joins TRBV12-3 or TRBV12-4 and TRBJ2-3, with D unresolved. The V gene lost 5 bases and the J gene lost 7 bases, with 13 bases spanning the gap. CDR3 length equals 13 residues. CDR3 amino acids: CASSPTLGNTQYF. CDR3 nucleotides: TGTGCCAGCAGTCCCACACTGGGAAATACGCAGTATTTT.

Many counts were recorded for this clonotype. The gene calls are TRBV6-1 and TRBJ1-2, with 9 bases identical to TRBD1. V trimming: 11 bases; J trimming: 4 bases; junction bases outside the gene matches: 5. This CDR3 has 12 amino acids. Germline V gene sequence: CDR1 MNHNS, CDR2 SASEGT. This CDR3 is CALQDRGYGYTF. For the CDR3, the DNA is TGTGCCCTACAGGACAGGGGCTATGGCTACACCTTC.